Each of the 16 T cell receptor beta chains below was sequenced from the same sample in a study of blood T cell repertoires in COVID-19. This table comes from immunoSEQ multiplex PCR, and its TCRdb copy is limited to in-frame clones, with some not included. The table includes 400,000 to 500,000 clones, roughly 88% detected once. Sequenced material: PBMCs or T cells enriched from blood (not recorded which). These receptors all come from a woman aged 18-29 years who had been exposed to COVID-19.

The chain couples TRBV19 to TRBJ1-2, with 7 nucleotides matching TRBD1. CDR3 length equals 15 residues. The germline gives CDR1 LNHDA, CDR2 SQIVND (reference sequence). With V trimmed by 4 bases and J by 2 bases, 7 bases remained unmatched. As DNA, the CDR3 is TGTGCCAGTAGTACCCTCCCACAGGGGAACTATGGCTACACCTTC. It is translated as CASSTLPQGNYGYTF.

This clone was recorded only once. This rearrangement joins TRBV5-8 to TRBJ1-2; the match to TRBD1 covers 11 bases. The germline V gene has CDR1 SGHTS and CDR2 YDEGEE. The CDR3 extends over 16 amino acids. V lost 4 bases, J lost 8 bases, and 13 bases stayed unmatched. The CDR3 is CASSLTPGTGGSGYTF. CDR3 coding DNA: TGTGCCAGCAGCCTAACTCCCGGGACAGGGGGGAGCGGCTACACCTTC.

The chain recombines TRBV30 with TRBJ1-1; D may be TRBD1 (5 bases). V was cut by 1 base and J by 8 bases, with 20 bases left in between. The length of the CDR3 is 15 residues. CDR1 is GTSNPN and CDR2 is SVGIG in the germline V gene (reference sequence). The CDR3 DNA is TGTGCCTGGAGTGCTTCTCAGGGAAAAGGATTGGAAGCTTTCTTT. It specifies CAWSASQGKGLEAFF.

This clone was found a few times. The chain employs TRBV3-1 (or the pseudogene TRBV3-2) and TRBJ2-5, with TRBD2 matching 8 bases. Germline-derived CDR1 and CDR2 are LGHDT and YNNKEL (reference sequence). The CDR3 covers 18 residues. The J segment lost 3 bases and the V segment lost 4 bases, leaving 16 bases of the junction unmatched. In DNA, the CDR3 is TGTGCCAGCAGCCCCCCGGGAGGGCTATGGCGGGGGGAAGAGACCCAGTACTTC. Translated: CASSPPGGLWRGEETQYF.

V is TRBV19 and J is TRBJ2-2, with 8 nucleotides matching TRBD2. This CDR3 has 15 residues. Germline V gene lookup returns CDR1 LNHDA and CDR2 SQIVND (reference sequence). Unmatched junction bases numbered 3, after V lost 5 bases and J lost 1 base. The CDR3 bases are TGTGCCAGTAGTGGTCTAGCGGGGAACACCGGGGAGCTGTTTTTT. Its protein is CASSGLAGNTGELFF.

This clone was observed a handful of times. This chain connects TRBV11-1 to TRBJ2-2; D might be TRBD1 (6 bases). The V and J ends lost 10 bases and 0 bases respectively, with 18 bases between them. Germline values: CDR1 SGHAT, CDR2 FQDESV (reference sequence). This CDR3 is 16 amino acids long. CDR3 residues: CATLDSWGSNTGELFF. The CDR3 DNA follows: TGTGCCACCTTGGACAGTTGGGGGTCGAACACCGGGGAGCTGTTTTTT.

This chain links TRBV5-4 with TRBJ2-7; TRBD2 matches 12 bases. This CDR3 has 14 residues. Germline assignment: CDR1 SGHNT and CDR2 YYREEE (reference sequence). V lost 4 bases, J lost 7 bases, and 6 bases stayed unmatched. The CDR3 loop reads CASSGTSGLGEQYF. The CDR3 coding sequence is TGTGCCAGCAGCGGGACTAGCGGGCTTGGAGAGCAGTACTTC.

A single count supports this clone. V is TRBV19 and J is TRBJ2-1; 9 nucleotides line up with TRBD2. The CDR3 contains 13 residues. Unmatched junction bases numbered 0, after V lost 6 bases and J lost 3 bases. Germline CDR1 LNHDA, CDR2 SQIVND (reference sequence). The CDR3 sequence: CASRLAGYNEQFF. The CDR3 coding sequence is TGTGCCAGTAGACTAGCGGGCTACAATGAGCAGTTCTTC.

This sequence joins TRBV6-4 and TRBJ2-7; TRBD1 matches 7 bases. With 1 base clipped from V and 11 bases from J, the junction kept 23 bases outside the gene matches. Germline V gene sequence: CDR1 MRHNA, CDR2 SNTAGT. The CDR3 sequence is 18 residues long. The DNA for the CDR3 is TGTGCCAGCAGTGACTTCCGTCCGGGACAGCCGAATGGGATGGCGGAGTACTTC. Protein: CASSDFRPGQPNGMAEYF.

CDR3 nucleotides: TGTGCCAGCAGTTCGGAGCGGGAGGACTCCTACAATGAGCAGTTCTTC. Its translation: CASSSEREDSYNEQFF. The V call is TRBV28, the J call TRBJ2-1; 9 bases are a match to TRBD2. V trimming: 4 bases; J trimming: 0 bases; junction bases outside the gene matches: 4. Germline values: CDR1 MDHEN, CDR2 SYDVKM. This CDR3 region has 16 residues.

V gene TRBV7-2 combines with J gene TRBJ2-2, with TRBD2 matching 7 bases. Germline loops: CDR1 SGHTA, CDR2 FQGNSA. The CDR3 extends over 18 amino acids. Trimming removed 2 bases from V and 4 bases from J; junction bases left unmatched: 13. The CDR3 sequence is CASSLFLFSGGVTGELFF. As DNA, the CDR3 is TGTGCCAGCAGCTTATTTCTCTTTTCGGGAGGAGTCACCGGGGAGCTGTTTTTT.

The genes are TRBV27 and TRBJ1-5; 7 bases are a match to TRBD1. The CDR3 is made up of 14 amino acids. Germline CDR1 reads MNHEY; CDR2 reads SMNVEV (reference sequence). The junction had 7 bases not matched to a gene; V was cut back by 5 bases and J by 6 bases. CDR3 amino acids: CASSTTGVRQPQHF. CDR3 coding DNA: TGTGCCAGCAGTACTACAGGGGTGCGTCAGCCCCAGCATTTT.

The rearrangement uses TRBV28 and TRBJ2-3, with D uncertain. V was trimmed by 2 bases and J by 2 bases, leaving 5 bases between them. CDR1 and CDR2 (germline): MDHEN, SYDVKM. The CDR3 runs 13 residues. CDR3: CASSLQSTDTQYF. The CDR3, as DNA: TGTGCCAGCAGTTTACAGTCCACAGATACGCAGTATTTT.

This chain connects TRBV10-3 to TRBJ2-2; D call uncertain. V was trimmed by 7 bases and J by 5 bases, leaving 5 bases between them. Germline values: CDR1 ENHRY, CDR2 SYGVKD. The CDR3 runs to 11 residues. As DNA, the CDR3 is TGTGCCATCACCCAGACCGGGGAGCTGTTTTTT. Translating gives CAITQTGELFF.

The CDR3 DNA is TGTGCAAGTCGCCCATGCCGGGACAGCCGTCCCTACGAGCAGTACTTC. Its protein product is CASRPCRDSRPYEQYF. The V and J genes are TRBV12-2 and TRBJ2-7; the tabulated D call, TRBD1, remains unverified against the DNA. TRBV12-2 is annotated as a pseudogene. The CDR3 totals 16 residues.

V gene TRBV4-1 combines with J gene TRBJ1-4; no clear D gene. This CDR3 region has 15 residues. Germline lookup yields CDR1 MGHRA and CDR2 YSYEKL. V shed 1 base and J shed 7 bases, with 13 bases lying between them. The CDR3 loop reads CASSQAVEQREKLFF. The CDR3 bases are TGCGCCAGCAGCCAAGCGGTGGAGCAGCGTGAAAAACTGTTTTTT.